This is a list of T cell receptor beta chains from one sample in a study of blood T cell repertoires in COVID-19. Generated by immunoSEQ multiplex PCR, the TCRdb table keeps only in-frame clones and is missing some. The sample holds about 60,000 clones; nearly 90% are singletons and the top ten take less than 4.5%. Material: peripheral blood. These receptors were taken from a man in his fifties or sixties with active COVID-19. Each CDR3 is given with its conserved first and last residue. The D gene is left open where the match is weak. The size of a clone is reported for some rows only, either as once, few or many, or as a class for expanded clones.

clone_size: .
cdr3_length: 15
v_call: TRBV6-5
d_call: .
j_call: TRBJ1-1
cdr3_aa: CASSSGQTGNTEAFF
cdr3_nt: TGTGCCAGCAGTTCCGGACAGACTGGGAACACTGAAGCTTTCTTT

clone_size: .
cdr3_length: 14
v_call: TRBV5-4
d_call: TRBD1
j_call: TRBJ1-5
cdr3_aa: CASSYDRGNQPQHF
cdr3_nt: TGTGCCAGCAGCTACGACAGGGGAAATCAGCCCCAGCATTTT

clone_size: .
cdr3_length: 14
v_call: TRBV11-1
d_call: .
j_call: TRBJ2-5
cdr3_aa: CASSSGGLGQTQYF
cdr3_nt: TGTGCCAGCAGCTCAGGAGGGCTAGGACAGACCCAGTACTTC

clone_size: .
cdr3_length: 14
v_call: TRBV5-1
d_call: .
j_call: TRBJ1-3
cdr3_aa: CASSTGGSGNTIYF
cdr3_nt: TGCGCCAGCAGTACCGGGGGCTCTGGAAACACCATATATTTT

clone_size: .
cdr3_length: 13
v_call: TRBV19
d_call: .
j_call: TRBJ1-1
cdr3_aa: CATDDRFNTEAFF
cdr3_nt: TGTGCCACCGACGACAGGTTTAACACTGAAGCTTTCTTT

clone_size: .
cdr3_length: 14
v_call: TRBV5-4
d_call: .
j_call: TRBJ1-2
cdr3_aa: CASSFPGNDYGYTF
cdr3_nt: TGTGCCAGCAGCTTCCCCGGGAATGACTATGGCTACACCTTC

clone_size: few
cdr3_length: 13
v_call: TRBV7-2
d_call: .
j_call: TRBJ2-6
cdr3_aa: CASSPGQANVLTF
cdr3_nt: TGTGCCAGCAGCCCAGGACAGGCCAACGTCCTGACTTTC

clone_size: .
cdr3_length: 17
v_call: TRBV3-1/TRBV3-2
d_call: TRBD1
j_call: TRBJ2-1
cdr3_aa: CASSPLPTGRFYNEQFF
cdr3_nt: TGTGCCAGCAGCCCGCTACCGACAGGGCGCTTCTACAATGAGCAGTTCTTC

clone_size: .
cdr3_length: 13
v_call: TRBV19
d_call: .
j_call: TRBJ1-2
cdr3_aa: CASSFDRAYGYTF
cdr3_nt: TGTGCCAGTAGCTTCGACAGAGCTTATGGCTACACCTTC

clone_size: .
cdr3_length: 15
v_call: TRBV11-2
d_call: .
j_call: TRBJ2-2
cdr3_aa: CASSLDAGRAGELFF
cdr3_nt: TGTGCCAGCAGCTTAGACGCGGGGCGGGCCGGGGAGCTGTTTTTT

clone_size: .
cdr3_length: 13
v_call: TRBV7-2
d_call: .
j_call: TRBJ2-3
cdr3_aa: CASSPLQQDTQYF
cdr3_nt: TGTGCCAGCAGCCCACTTCAACAGGATACGCAGTATTTT

clone_size: .
cdr3_length: 15
v_call: TRBV6-2/TRBV6-3
d_call: TRBD1
j_call: TRBJ1-6
cdr3_aa: CASSYSGTGVSPLHF
cdr3_nt: TGTGCCAGCAGTTACTCCGGGACAGGGGTCTCACCCCTCCACTTT

clone_size: .
cdr3_length: 12
v_call: TRBV29-1
d_call: .
j_call: TRBJ2-7
cdr3_aa: CSVVDGTYEQYF
cdr3_nt: TGCAGCGTTGTGGACGGGACCTACGAGCAGTACTTC

clone_size: .
cdr3_length: 14
v_call: TRBV6-4
d_call: .
j_call: TRBJ1-6
cdr3_aa: CASSEQTFNSPLHF
cdr3_nt: TGTGCCAGCAGTGAACAGACATTTAATTCACCCCTCCACTTT

clone_size: .
cdr3_length: 14
v_call: TRBV5-4
d_call: .
j_call: TRBJ1-6
cdr3_aa: CASSLAGANSPLHF
cdr3_nt: TGTGCCAGCAGCTTGGCAGGGGCGAACTCACCCCTCCACTTT

clone_size: .
cdr3_length: 15
v_call: TRBV9
d_call: TRBD1
j_call: TRBJ2-1
cdr3_aa: CASSVGQGAYNEQFF
cdr3_nt: TGTGCCAGCAGCGTTGGACAGGGGGCTTACAATGAGCAGTTCTTC